The next 15 T cell receptor beta chains were all read from a single sample in a study of T cells in Graves' hyperthyroidism and ophthalmopathy (dated by TCRdb to the late 2010s). The receptor library was made with multiplex PCR. The sample was run on an Illumina HiSeq 2000. Amplification of TCR beta CDR3 regions was carried out from RNA transcripts. A first-round RT-PCR of the TCR CDR3 used the HTBI primer set with the Qiagen OneStep RT-PCR kit. The raw public data were reprocessed by TCRdb itself: fastp quality trimming at Q25, MiXCR clonotype calling, in-frame beta chains only. Rows merge per CDR3 protein into single entries with the most common DNA and genes. The sample yields approximately 210,000 distinct CDR3 sequences; about 15% were counted once. Approximately 50% of the sample lies in the top ten. The sequenced sample was blood. All receptors derive from a man aged 45-65 years with Graves' hyperthyroidism.

This clonotype has at least ten counts. This sequence joins TRBV7-6 and TRBJ2-3, with 9 bases that match TRBD2. The ends lost 2 bases at V and 3 bases at J; junction bases unmatched: 9. CDR1 and CDR2 from the germline V gene are SGHVS and FNYEAQ. The CDR3 covers 17 residues. The CDR3 DNA is TGTGCCAGCAGCTTAAAACGCGGGAGGGTTGTGACAGATACGCAGTATTTT. Its translation is CASSLKRGRVVTDTQYF.

This clonotype was counted many times. The chain employs TRBV28 and TRBJ2-7; the D gene is possibly TRBD2 (6 bases). This CDR3 has 14 residues. The V end was cut by 7 bases, the J end by 1 base, with 14 bases between. Germline V gene sequence: CDR1 MDHEN, CDR2 SYDVKM. CDR3 region: CASKKTGVSYEQYF. The CDR3 bases are TGTGCCAGCAAGAAGACGGGGGTATCCTACGAGCAGTACTTC.

At least ten counts were recorded for this clonotype. The chain couples TRBV30 to TRBJ1-4, with D possibly TRBD1 on 5 matching bases. The V gene lost 3 bases and the J gene lost 10 bases, with 12 bases spanning the gap. The CDR3 contains 12 residues. Germline V lookup: CDR1 GTSNPN, CDR2 SVGIG (reference sequence). Here the CDR3 reads CAWSIGQGKLFF. The CDR3 nucleotides are TGTGCCTGGAGCATTGGACAAGGAAAACTGTTTTTT.

The chain uses TRBV6-5 and TRBJ2-2, with 7 bases that match TRBD2. CDR3 length: 15 amino acids. The trim removed 0 bases at V and 8 bases at J, leaving 6 bases unmatched. Germline values: CDR1 MNHEY, CDR2 SVGAGI. The CDR3 loop is CASSYSIRGGGELFF. The CDR3 region has the DNA TGTGCCAGCAGTTACTCGATTCGCGGGGGAGGGGAGCTGTTTTTT.

This clonotype turned up a few times. The chain has TRBV12-5 and TRBJ2-3; 10 bases line up with TRBD2. Trimming at V came to 1 base and at J to 2 bases, leaving 3 bases not matched to a gene. CDR3 size: 16 residues. Germline V gives CDR1 LGHNT, CDR2 FRNRAP. The CDR3 DNA follows: TGTGCTAGTGGTTTGGCGAGCGGGAGGGCCACAGATACGCAGTATTTT. Residues: CASGLASGRATDTQYF.

This clonotype was detected ten times or more. The chain carries TRBV7-9 and TRBJ2-1; D is perhaps TRBD1 (6 bases). This CDR3 spans 13 amino acids. Per the germline V gene, CDR1 is SEHNR and CDR2 is FQNEAQ (reference sequence). V dropped 4 bases and J dropped 10 bases, with 14 bases sitting between them. In DNA, the CDR3 is TGTGCCAGCAGCTCTGGGGGCCGGGCGGAGCAGTTCTTC. It is translated as CASSSGGRAEQFF.

This clonotype has a handful of counts. The rearrangement joins TRBV29-1 to TRBJ2-1; 8 bases line up with TRBD1. Germline CDR1 reads SQVTM; CDR2 reads ANQGSEA. Trimming took 7 bases from V and 8 from J; bases not matched to a gene: 4. The CDR3 loop spans 11 amino acids. The CDR3 DNA sequence: TGCAGCGCCGGACAGGGCCATGAGCAGTTCTTC. Amino acid sequence: CSAGQGHEQFF.

This clonotype has just a few counts. V and J are TRBV25-1 and TRBJ2-2; D call uncertain. This CDR3 spans 12 amino acids. The germline V gene encodes CDR1 MGHDK and CDR2 SYGVNS. CDR3 nucleotides: TGTCCCCGGGTGGCGAACACCGGGGAGCTGTTTTTT. Amino acids: CPRVANTGELFF.

This clonotype has at least ten counts. The genes are TRBV5-1 and TRBJ2-7; 7 bases match TRBD1. This CDR3 is built from 15 residues. Per germline, CDR1 SGHRS and CDR2 YFSETQ. The V gene end was trimmed by 4 bases and the J gene end by 2 bases; junction bases not matched to a gene: 9. This CDR3 reads CASSLGQESPYEQYF. As DNA, the CDR3 is TGCGCCAGCAGCCTCGGACAGGAATCCCCCTACGAGCAGTACTTC.

The V call is TRBV3-1, the J call TRBJ1-2; D gene unclear. The CDR3 is made up of 13 amino acids. Between the trimmed V and J ends, which lost 2 bases and 4 bases, there was a span of 8 bases. Germline V gives CDR1 LGHDT, CDR2 YNNKEL (reference sequence). CDR3 in DNA: TGTGCCAGCAGCCAATCCGGCTCCTATGGCTACACCTTC. Translated: CASSQSGSYGYTF.

The table lists this clonotype with many counts. J is TRBJ2-7 and V is TRBV20-1, with D tentatively TRBD1 (5 bases). The germline V gene has CDR1 DFQATT and CDR2 SNEGSKA (reference sequence). CDR3 size: 16 residues. V lost 0 bases and J 2 bases, leaving 17 bases between the germline ends. The CDR3 loop reads CSARDPVGLAAYEQYF. The CDR3, as DNA: TGCAGTGCTAGAGATCCTGTGGGGCTGGCAGCCTACGAGCAGTACTTC.

This clonotype was observed a few times. The rearrangement joins TRBV11-2 to TRBJ2-1; the D gene is possibly TRBD1 (6 bases). CDR1 is SGHAT, CDR2 FQNNGV, per germline. The V gene lost 6 bases and the J gene lost 8 bases, with 14 bases spanning the gap. CDR3 length: 13 amino acids. As DNA, the CDR3 is TGTGCCAGCAGGTTACAGGGCCGCGATGAGCAGTTCTTC. This sequence encodes CASRLQGRDEQFF.

There are a few counts of this clonotype. The chain combines TRBV10-3 with TRBJ2-1; D is possibly TRBD2 (6 bases). The germline gives CDR1 ENHRY, CDR2 SYGVKD. CDR3 size: 15 residues. V was clipped by 0 bases and J by 2 bases, with 8 bases between them. The CDR3 sequence: CAISESTGAYNEQFF. CDR3 bases: TGTGCCATCAGTGAGTCGACGGGGGCCTACAATGAGCAGTTCTTC.

This clonotype was counted ten times or more. The chain recombines TRBV11-2 with TRBJ2-7; D gene unclear. Trimming took 4 bases from V and 6 from J, leaving 13 bases between them. This CDR3 is 13 amino acids long. Germline loops: CDR1 SGHAT, CDR2 FQNNGV. This CDR3 reads CASSSARSSEQYF. The CDR3 coding sequence is TGTGCCAGCAGCTCCGCAAGAAGTAGCGAGCAGTACTTC.

The V and J genes are TRBV5-5 and TRBJ2-1, with 14 bases fitting TRBD2. Germline trimming cut 6 bases from V and 4 bases from J; bases unmatched to any gene: 12. CDR3 size: 18 residues. Germline V gives CDR1 SGHKS, CDR2 YYEKEE (reference sequence). CDR3: CASTSGTSGSRSYNEQFF. The CDR3 DNA is TGTGCCAGCACCTCCGGGACTAGCGGGAGTAGGTCGTACAATGAGCAGTTCTTC.